These 28 T cell receptor beta chains share one sample of origin, sequenced in a study of cytomegalovirus exposure and HLA in healthy donors. PCR employed 60 Vbeta and 13 Jbeta primers. This table comes from immunoSEQ multiplex PCR, and its TCRdb copy is limited to in-frame clones, with some not included. This sample has over 150,000 clones, with 71% found just once. Material: PBMCs. Every receptor here comes from a woman in her thirties in good health and CMV-seronegative.

This chain connects TRBV7-2 to TRBJ2-7; 7 nucleotides line up with TRBD1. This CDR3 spans 14 amino acids. V was pared by 1 base and J by 7 bases, with 7 bases of the junction left unmatched. Germline CDR1 SGHTA, CDR2 FQGNSA. The CDR3 DNA reads as TGTGCCAGCAGCTTAGAAACGACAGGGAGTGAGCAGTACTTC. Protein: CASSLETTGSEQYF.

The chain couples TRBV27 to TRBJ1-2; D is undetermined. Germline V gene sequence: CDR1 MNHEY, CDR2 SMNVEV (reference sequence). This CDR3 region has 15 residues. V lost 3 bases and J lost 1, with 12 bases in between. CDR3: CASSFSVRNNYGYTF. CDR3 nucleotide sequence: TGTGCCAGCAGTTTTTCCGTCAGAAATAACTATGGCTACACCTTC.

The J gene is TRBJ2-3, the V gene TRBV28; possibly TRBD1 for D (5 bases). Germline V gene sequence: CDR1 MDHEN, CDR2 SYDVKM. Between the trimmed V and J ends, which lost 4 bases and 4 bases, there was a span of 12 bases. This CDR3 has 14 residues. In DNA, the CDR3 is TGTGCCAGCAGTTCGGTAGAAGGGGCAGATACGCAGTATTTT. Its translation is CASSSVEGADTQYF.

The chain employs TRBV7-3 and TRBJ2-1; D perhaps matches TRBD2 (6 bases). Germline V gene data show CDR1 as SGHTA and CDR2 as FQGTGA. This CDR3 has 14 amino acids. With 3 bases removed from V and 0 bases from J, the gap between germline ends came to 6 bases. CDR3: CASSLTSSYNEQFF. The CDR3 region has the DNA TGTGCCAGCAGCTTGACTAGCTCCTACAATGAGCAGTTCTTC.

V and J are TRBV28 and TRBJ1-2; no reliable D call. The V end lost 3 bases, the J end lost 8 bases, and 10 bases lay between the germline ends. The CDR3 has 12 amino acids. From germline, CDR1 is MDHEN and CDR2 SYDVKM. The CDR3 DNA is TGTGCCAGCAGTTTGATCGGCGGAGGCTACACCTTC. Translating gives CASSLIGGGYTF.

This clone was recorded once. The chain is built from TRBV6-1 and TRBJ2-5, with 8 bases aligning to TRBD1. The DNA end lines up better with TRBJ2-7; the J call may be wrong. CDR3 length: 14 amino acids. Germline V gene lookup returns CDR1 MNHNS and CDR2 SASEGT. The CDR3 spells CASRVDRGDYEQYF. The CDR3 bases are TGTGCCAGCAGGGTAGACAGGGGCGATTACGAGCAGTACTTC.

J is TRBJ2-1 and V is TRBV7-9; D gene ambiguous. With 4 bases removed from V and 4 bases from J, the gap between germline ends came to 11 bases. This CDR3 has 14 amino acids. Germline V gene data show CDR1 as SEHNR and CDR2 as FQNEAQ (reference sequence). CDR3 sequence: CASSSPNSYNEQFF. The CDR3 bases are TGTGCCAGCAGCTCCCCGAACAGTTACAATGAGCAGTTCTTC.

This clone has a handful of counts. The chain's CDR3 is CASSLGAGEVDQPQHF. DNA for the CDR3: TGTGCCAGCAGCTTAGGGGCGGGGGAGGTCGATCAGCCCCAGCATTTT. V is TRBV7-6 and J is TRBJ1-5; tentatively, D is TRBD1 (5 bases). Germline assignment: CDR1 SGHVS and CDR2 FNYEAQ. CDR3 length: 16 residues. V was trimmed by 1 base and J by 5 bases, leaving 15 bases between them.

This clone was counted only a few times. Other DNA sequences in the same sample also yield this CDR3. This sequence joins TRBV6-5 and TRBJ1-2, with TRBD1 matching over 7 bases. This CDR3 has 13 residues. Germline lookup yields CDR1 MNHEY and CDR2 SVGAGI. J lost 4 bases, V lost 4 bases, and 3 bases had no gene match. The CDR3 DNA reads TGTGCCAGCAGTTTTCGGGACAGCTATGGCTACACCTTC. Encoded protein: CASSFRDSYGYTF.

The V and J genes are TRBV5-4 and TRBJ1-1; D gene unclear. The length of the CDR3 is 13 residues. Trimming removed 5 bases at V and 4 bases at J, with 12 bases between. Germline CDR1 SGHNT, CDR2 YYREEE (reference sequence). Written as DNA, the CDR3 is TGTGCCAGCAGGGTAGGAGAGAGCACTGAAGCTTTCTTT. It codes for CASRVGESTEAFF.

J is TRBJ2-7 and V is TRBV27, with 12 bases aligning to TRBD2. The CDR3 consists of 15 residues. Germline V CDR1 and CDR2: MNHEY, SMNVEV (reference sequence). The ends lost 2 bases at V and 5 bases at J; junction bases unmatched: 4. This CDR3 reads CASSLGLAGSHEQYF. In DNA, the CDR3 is TGTGCCAGCAGTTTAGGACTAGCGGGAAGTCACGAGCAGTACTTC.

V usage is TRBV29-1 and J usage is TRBJ2-5; 13 nucleotides match TRBD2. The junction had 3 bases not matched to a gene; V was cut back by 7 bases and J by 4 bases. Germline V lookup: CDR1 SQVTM, CDR2 ANQGSEA. This CDR3 contains 13 residues. In nucleotides, the CDR3 is TGCAGCGGGACTAGCGGGAGCCGAGAGACCCAGTACTTC. Translation gives CSGTSGSRETQYF.

This sequence joins TRBV7-9 and TRBJ2-7; 10 positions agree with TRBD2. V trimming: 3 bases; J trimming: 4 bases; junction bases outside the gene matches: 0. The CDR3 runs to 13 residues. The germline CDR1 and CDR2 sequences are SEHNR and FQNEAQ (reference sequence). CDR3 sequence reads: CASSLGLAYEQYF. The CDR3 DNA follows: TGTGCCAGCAGCTTGGGACTAGCGTACGAGCAGTACTTC.

The chain uses TRBV9 and TRBJ2-5; D is undetermined. V lost 0 bases and J 5 bases, leaving 14 bases between the germline ends. The CDR3 is 15 amino acids. Germline V gives CDR1 SGDLS, CDR2 YYNGEE. Written as DNA, the CDR3 is TGTGCCAGCAGCGTAGCTGAGCACCCCCGGGAGACCCAGTACTTC. It specifies CASSVAEHPRETQYF.

The chain combines TRBV2 with TRBJ1-1, with D hard to call. Looked up from germline, CDR1 is SNHLY and CDR2 is FYNNEI. The V end was cut by 4 bases, the J end by 4 bases, with 4 bases between. CDR3 size: 11 residues. The CDR3 here is CASSVSTEAFF. In DNA form, the CDR3 reads TGTGCCAGCAGTGTATCCACTGAAGCTTTCTTT.

The chain couples TRBV18 to TRBJ2-7; D perhaps matches TRBD1 (6 bases). The CDR3 consists of 13 residues. V was trimmed by 4 bases and J by 3 bases, leaving 10 bases between them. Germline CDR1 KGHSH, CDR2 LQKENI. CDR3 DNA sequence: TGTGCCAGCTCACGGGACACTGACTACGAGCAGTACTTC. Translated, it gives CASSRDTDYEQYF.

The chain is built from TRBV7-9 and TRBJ2-1, with TRBD1 matching 7 bases. Trimming removed 3 bases from V and 5 bases from J; junction bases left unmatched: 10. Germline V gene lookup returns CDR1 SEHNR and CDR2 FQNEAQ (reference sequence). The CDR3 runs to 16 residues. CDR3: CASSFPKGAVDNEQFF. The CDR3 nucleotides read TGTGCCAGCAGCTTCCCTAAGGGGGCCGTCGACAATGAGCAGTTCTTC.

The rearrangement joins TRBV4-3 to TRBJ2-1; TRBD2 matches 9 bases. Germline values: CDR1 LGHNA, CDR2 YSLEER. V was clipped by 2 bases and J by 8 bases; unmatched bases: 7. The CDR3 loop spans 15 amino acids. The CDR3 loop reads CASSQLRGGRHEQFF. CDR3 sequence (DNA): TGCGCCAGCAGCCAATTGCGGGGGGGCAGGCATGAGCAGTTCTTC.

This clone was observed a handful of times. The V and J genes are TRBV18 and TRBJ2-3; 15 nucleotides match TRBD2. V dropped 5 bases and J dropped 1; count of bases not matched to a gene: 4. CDR1 and CDR2 from the germline V gene are KGHSH and LQKENI. The CDR3 is made up of 17 amino acids. In nucleotides, the CDR3 is TGTGCCAGCTCAGGACTAGCGGGAGGGCCGGGCACAGATACGCAGTATTTT. It yields the protein CASSGLAGGPGTDTQYF.

The chain has TRBV30 and TRBJ1-6; no clear D gene. V was trimmed by 4 bases and J by 7 bases, leaving 11 bases between them. CDR1 and CDR2 from the germline V gene are GTSNPN and SVGIG (reference sequence). This CDR3 spans 13 amino acids. The chain's CDR3 is CAWNTLVNSPLHF. The CDR3, as DNA: TGTGCCTGGAACACCCTGGTCAATTCACCCCTCCACTTT.

The J gene is TRBJ2-2, the V gene TRBV9; D perhaps matches TRBD1 (5 bases). The CDR3 is made up of 13 amino acids. V was cut by 2 bases and J by 4 bases, with 6 bases left in between. Germline V gives CDR1 SGDLS, CDR2 YYNGEE. The CDR3: CASSVDITGELFF. CDR3 sequence (DNA): TGTGCCAGCAGCGTGGACATCACCGGGGAGCTGTTTTTT. Full variable domain (missing parts from reference TRBV9 and TRBJ2-2): DSGVTQTPKHLITATGQRVTLRCSPRSGDLSVYWYQQSLDQGLQFLIQYYNGEERAKGNILERFSAQQFPDLHSELNLSSLELGDSALYFCASSVDITGELFFGEGSRLTVL.

The chain uses TRBV5-6 and TRBJ2-5; tentative D call: TRBD2 (5 bases). Trimming removed 3 bases from V and 2 bases from J, with 11 bases in between. CDR1 is SGHDT and CDR2 is YYEEEE in the germline V gene. The CDR3 runs to 14 residues. The chain's CDR3 is CASSSLGGQETQYF. The CDR3 bases are TGTGCCAGCAGCTCTCTTGGCGGGCAAGAGACCCAGTACTTC.

This clone was counted a single time. V is TRBV15 and J is TRBJ2-7, with D perhaps TRBD2 (6 bases). V dropped 0 bases and J dropped 2 bases, with 8 bases sitting between them. Germline assignment: CDR1 LNHNV and CDR2 YYDKDF (reference sequence). This CDR3 has 14 residues. The CDR3 spells CATSRDRTTYEQYF. The DNA of the CDR3 is TGTGCCACCAGCAGAGATCGGACTACCTACGAGCAGTACTTC. Supplemented by reference TRBV15 and TRBJ2-7, the full variable domain reads DAMVIQNPRYQVTQFGKPVTLSCSQTLNHNVMYWYQQKSSQAPKLLFHYYDKDFNNEADTPDNFQSRRPNTSFCFLDIRSPGLGDTAMYLCATSRDRTTYEQYFGPGTRLTVT.

This chain links TRBV10-2 with TRBJ2-7, with 8 nucleotides matching TRBD1. The V gene end was trimmed by 8 bases and the J gene end by 2 bases; junction bases not matched to a gene: 8. The CDR3 loop spans 14 amino acids. Germline V lookup: CDR1 WSHSY, CDR2 SAAADI. DNA of the CDR3: TGCGCCAGCGGGTGGACAGGGACAGCCTACGAGCAGTACTTC. Protein: CASGWTGTAYEQYF.

Comment on this clone: Germline and junction disagree at one end, which may indicate a read error. This sequence joins TRBV7-9 and TRBJ1-2; D not certain. The CDR3 has 12 amino acids. Per germline, CDR1 SEHNR and CDR2 FQNEAQ (reference sequence). The CDR3 DNA follows: TGTTCCAGCAGCTCCCAAAACTATGGCTACACCTTC. Protein sequence: CSSSSQNYGYTF.

This clone was counted a few times. This rearrangement joins TRBV27 to TRBJ2-2; TRBD2 agrees at 10 bases. The germline V gene encodes CDR1 MNHEY and CDR2 SMNVEV (reference sequence). CDR3 size: 17 residues. V lost 2 bases and J lost 8; bases outside the gene matches: 11. This CDR3 is CASSLPWTSGGPGELFF. CDR3 in DNA: TGTGCCAGCAGTTTACCCTGGACTAGCGGAGGACCGGGGGAGCTGTTTTTT.

The chain recombines TRBV7-3 with TRBJ1-1; a possible D gene is TRBD1 (6 bases). V gave up 5 bases and J gave up 1 base, with 11 bases separating them. The CDR3 runs to 14 residues. Per germline, CDR1 SGHTA and CDR2 FQGTGA. DNA of the CDR3: TGTGCCAGCAGCCATGGGGGACAGAACACTGAAGCTTTCTTT. It codes for CASSHGGQNTEAFF.

The rearrangement uses TRBV7-8 and TRBJ2-5; 10 bases align to TRBD1. The CDR3 is 16 residues long. CDR1 and CDR2 from the germline V gene are SGHVS and FQNEAQ. The V segment lost 4 bases and the J segment 4 bases; nucleotides outside the gene matches: 9. The DNA for the CDR3 is TGTGCCAGCAGCTCCCGGGACAGGGGAGGGGGAGAGACCCAGTACTTC. This sequence encodes CASSSRDRGGGETQYF.